This is a list of T cell receptor beta chains from one sample in a study of blood T cells in healthy people across ages. A single record per CDR3 protein comes from TCRdb applying MiXCR to the 5' RACE reads. The data hold over a million distinct CDR3 sequences, with 45% observed a single time. Sequencing used blood. Source of these receptors: a woman aged 55-75 years in good health. The CDR3 runs from the conserved cysteine through the conserved F or W. A D gene is named only where the DNA matches it firmly. A clone size is listed for some rows: how often the clone was seen (once, few, many), or a class if it is expanded.

clone_size	v_call	d_call	j_call	cdr3_aa	cdr3_nt
NA	TRBV9	NA	TRBJ2-4	CASSSDTSSYGQYF	TGTGCCAGCTCCTCAGACACTTCCTCCTACGGGCAGTACTTC
NA	TRBV6-1	NA	TRBJ1-5	CASSEVGGAVNQPQHF	TGTGCCAGCAGTGAAGTGGGAGGAGCCGTCAATCAGCCCCAGCATTTT
few	TRBV7-8	NA	TRBJ2-6	CASSLSDGGVTISGANVLTF	TGTGCCAGCAGCTTATCCGACGGCGGAGTTACAATATCTGGGGCCAACGTCCTGACTTTC
NA	TRBV20-1	NA	TRBJ2-4	CSAGVWPKNIQYF	TGCAGTGCTGGAGTCTGGCCGAAAAACATTCAGTACTTC
few	TRBV10-3	TRBD2	TRBJ2-3	CAIRGTSGTRTDTQYF	TGTGCCATCAGGGGGACTAGCGGGACTAGGACAGATACGCAGTATTTT
few	TRBV14	NA	TRBJ2-5	CASSGREEETQYF	TGTGCCAGCAGCGGGCGGGAAGAAGAGACCCAGTACTTC
NA	TRBV7-9	NA	TRBJ2-7	CASSGSFDSQGLYEQYF	TGTGCCAGCAGCGGAAGTTTTGACAGCCAGGGCCTTTACGAGCAGTACTTC
many	TRBV7-2	NA	TRBJ2-7	CASSPYQRYEQYF	TGTGCCAGCAGCCCTTACCAGAGATACGAGCAGTACTTC
NA	TRBV4-2	TRBD2	TRBJ2-4	CASSPGGGLNEQYF	TGTGCCAGCAGCCCGGGAGGGGGACTCAATGAGCAGTACTTC
NA	TRBV12-3/TRBV12-4	TRBD2	TRBJ2-7	CASSSDPLPLAGGPISYNEQYF	TGTGCCAGCAGTTCCGACCCGCTCCCACTAGCGGGAGGCCCCATCTCCTACAATGAGCAGTACTTC
few	TRBV12-3/TRBV12-4	NA	TRBJ2-7	CASSRRLSSYEQYF	TGTGCCAGCAGTCGCCGACTATCCAGTTACGAGCAGTACTTC
NA	TRBV4-1	NA	TRBJ1-1	CASSQEGGRNTGAFF	TGCGCCAGCAGCCAAGAAGGGGGGAGGAACACTGGAGCTTTCTTT
few	TRBV9	NA	TRBJ1-1	CASSVAAWGTEAFF	TGTGCCAGCAGCGTAGCTGCGTGGGGCACTGAAGCTTTCTTT
NA	TRBV7-2	TRBD2	TRBJ2-1	CASWGTSGSRNEQFF	TGTGCCAGCTGGGGGACTAGCGGGAGTCGGAATGAGCAGTTCTTC
few	TRBV7-2	TRBD2	TRBJ2-1	CASSLASLADDNEQFF	TGTGCCAGCAGCTTAGCTAGCCTAGCGGATGACAATGAGCAGTTCTTC
NA	TRBV20-1	TRBD2	TRBJ2-5	CSASLAIWDEQYF	TGCAGTGCTTCACTAGCGATCTGGGATGAGCAGTACTTC
NA	TRBV6-2/TRBV6-3	NA	TRBJ1-6	CASCPRLSNSPLHF	TGTGCCAGCTGCCCCAGGCTTTCTAATTCACCCCTCCACTTT
few	TRBV9	TRBD2	TRBJ2-2	CASTGTSGTGELFF	TGTGCCAGCACCGGGACTAGCGGCACCGGGGAGCTGTTTTTT
NA	TRBV6-6	TRBD2	TRBJ2-5	CASSYLPSGKETQYF	TGTGCCAGCAGTTACCTCCCTAGCGGGAAGGAGACCCAGTACTTC
few	TRBV6-2/TRBV6-3	NA	TRBJ1-2	CASSWGTFYGYTF	TGTGCCAGCAGTTGGGGGACATTCTATGGCTACACCTTC
NA	TRBV30	TRBD1	TRBJ1-4	CAWGKQGAANEKLFF	TGTGCCTGGGGAAAACAGGGGGCAGCTAATGAAAAACTGTTTTTT
few	TRBV12-3/TRBV12-4	NA	TRBJ1-5	CASRSENSNQPQHF	TGTGCCAGCAGATCAGAGAATAGCAATCAGCCCCAGCATTTT
once	TRBV7-9	NA	TRBJ2-1	CASRNSVAGNEQFF	TGTGCCAGCAGAAATAGCGTAGCTGGCAATGAGCAGTTCTTC
NA	TRBV27	TRBD2	TRBJ2-1	CANSLTSGNNEQFF	TGTGCCAACAGTTTGACTAGCGGTAACAATGAGCAGTTCTTC
few	TRBV7-2	TRBD1	TRBJ1-1	CASSLSTGDTEAFF	TGTGCCAGCAGCTTATCGACAGGGGACACTGAAGCTTTCTTT
few	TRBV3-1	NA	TRBJ2-7	CASSQAPDSYEQYF	TGTGCCAGCAGCCAAGCCCCGGACAGCTACGAGCAGTACTTC
NA	TRBV9	TRBD1	TRBJ2-7	CASSVAGGGPYEQYF	TGTGCCAGCAGCGTAGCAGGGGGCGGTCCCTACGAGCAGTACTTC
NA	TRBV4-1	NA	TRBJ2-7	CDRGRATYEQYF	TGCGACCGGGGGCGGGCGACCTACGAGCAGTACTTC
few	TRBV28	TRBD1	TRBJ2-7	CASSTGDRGSIYEQYF	TGTGCCAGCAGTACCGGGGACAGGGGGAGCATCTACGAGCAGTACTTC
NA	TRBV10-3	TRBD1	TRBJ1-5	CAISDRGMSQPQHF	TGTGCCATCAGCGACAGGGGTATGAGTCAGCCCCAGCATTTT
NA	TRBV2	NA	TRBJ2-7	CASNPGSKYEQYF	TGTGCCAGCAACCCAGGGTCTAAATACGAGCAGTACTTC
NA	TRBV25-1	NA	TRBJ2-3	CASSHPTSADTQYF	TGTGCCAGCAGTCACCCCACCTCGGCAGATACGCAGTATTTT
NA	TRBV12-3/TRBV12-4	NA	TRBJ2-7	CASSILFSEQYF	TGTGCCAGCAGCATCCTCTTTTCCGAGCAGTACTTC
few	TRBV10-3	NA	TRBJ1-2	CAISEGQYYGYTF	TGTGCCATCAGTGAGGGACAGTACTATGGCTACACCTTC
NA	TRBV6-1	TRBD1	TRBJ2-7	CASSNRDRGYEQYF	TGTGCCAGCAGTAACCGGGACAGGGGCTACGAGCAGTACTTC
NA	TRBV7-6	NA	TRBJ2-7	CASSEQLLWGGEQYF	TGTGCCAGCAGCGAGCAGTTATTATGGGGAGGCGAGCAGTACTTC
few	TRBV3-1	TRBD1	TRBJ2-7	CASSQGPGQGPEQYF	TGTGCCAGCAGCCAAGGTCCGGGACAGGGCCCCGAGCAGTACTTC
few	TRBV7-3	NA	TRBJ2-1	CASSLSGTIYNEQFF	TGTGCCAGCAGCTTAAGTGGGACAATATACAATGAGCAGTTCTTC
few	TRBV20-1	NA	TRBJ2-3	CSAQTSTDTQYF	TGCAGTGCTCAGACTAGCACAGATACGCAGTATTTT
NA	TRBV15	TRBD1	TRBJ2-3	CATSRGQSYTDTQYF	TGTGCCACCAGCAGGGGACAGAGCTACACAGATACGCAGTATTTT
NA	TRBV3-1	NA	TRBJ2-1	CASSQRTRNEQFF	TGTGCCAGCAGCCAAAGGACGAGAAATGAGCAGTTCTTC
NA	TRBV7-3	NA	TRBJ1-1	CASSAQENTEAFF	TGTGCCAGCAGCGCACAGGAAAACACTGAAGCTTTCTTT
NA	TRBV5-6	NA	TRBJ2-2	CASSLWQEGGRTGELFF	TGTGCCAGCAGCTTGTGGCAGGAGGGAGGTCGAACCGGGGAGCTGTTTTTT
NA	TRBV5-1	NA	TRBJ2-1	CAGSLVSGFYNEQFF	TGCGCCGGCAGCTTGGTTAGCGGATTCTACAATGAGCAGTTCTTC
few	TRBV11-2	NA	TRBJ2-7	CASSFIAQTEQYF	TGTGCCAGCAGCTTCATAGCCCAGACAGAGCAGTACTTC
NA	TRBV7-9	NA	TRBJ1-5	CASSLSYNQPQHF	TGTGCCAGCAGCTTAAGCTACAATCAGCCCCAGCATTTT
once	TRBV7-3	NA	TRBJ2-2	CASSLLAAGELFF	TGTGCCAGCAGCCTTTTGGCGGCCGGGGAGCTGTTTTTT
NA	TRBV6-5	TRBD1	TRBJ1-2	CASSSLTGQGGRGGYGYTF	TGTGCCAGCAGTTCTCTAACGGGACAGGGGGGGAGAGGGGGCTATGGCTACACCTTC
few	TRBV3-1	NA	TRBJ2-7	CASSQDRVEGRDEQYF	TGTGCCAGCAGCCAAGATCGCGTGGAGGGCAGGGACGAGCAGTACTTC
NA	TRBV29-1	NA	TRBJ2-3	CSVAPRLSTDTRYF	TGCAGCGTGGCCCCCCGGCTAAGCACAGATACGCGGTATTTT
once	TRBV27	NA	TRBJ2-3	CASFDFNTDTQYF	TGTGCCAGCTTTGACTTTAACACAGATACGCAGTATTTT
NA	TRBV9	TRBD1	TRBJ2-5	CASTPGQALGETQYF	TGTGCCAGCACCCCAGGACAGGCCCTAGGAGAGACCCAGTACTTC
NA	TRBV9	TRBD1	TRBJ2-2	CASSPGGQGRLAATGELFF	TGTGCCAGCAGCCCCGGGGGACAGGGACGGCTAGCCGCCACCGGGGAGCTGTTTTTT
NA	TRBV21-1	NA	TRBJ1-2	CASSRGRDGYTF	TGTGCCAGCAGCAGGGGGCGGGATGGCTACACCTTC
NA	TRBV12-3/TRBV12-4	NA	TRBJ2-7	CASSFGFPYEQYF	TGTGCCAGCAGTTTTGGCTTCCCCTACGAGCAGTACTTC